Below are 6 T cell receptor beta chains sequenced from a single sample in a study of regulatory T cells in long-lasting Graves disease. With iRepertoire HTBI primers and Arm-PCR of CDR3 regions, TCR beta libraries were built. MiXCR, applied by TCRdb to the multiplex PCR reads, yields one record per CDR3 protein. The sample includes 450,000 to 700,000 distinct CDR3 sequences, about 14% of them seen just once. Sample time point: newly diagnosed GD, antithyroid drugs for less than 3 months. Following extraction of RNA from PBMCs, that RNA was used to make the TCR library. The same specimen was also included in a second study, on T cells in Graves' hyperthyroidism and ophthalmopathy.

Source: peripheral blood mononuclear cells (PBMCs), taken at new diagnosis, from a patient treated with antithyroid drugs. The receptors come from a man between 25 and 39 years old with Graves disease.

The chain is built from TRBV30 and TRBJ1-4; D not certain. V lost 6 bases and J 4 bases, leaving 12 bases between the germline ends. CDR1 and CDR2 from the germline V gene are GTSNPN and SVGIG (reference sequence). The length of the CDR3 is 13 residues. The CDR3 DNA follows: TGTGCCTGCTATACGGACGGTAATGAAAAACTGTTTTTT. This codes for CACYTDGNEKLFF.

This clonotype was picked up a small number of times. This rearrangement joins TRBV15 to TRBJ2-3; D not certain. The DNA end lines up better with TRBJ2-7; the J call may be wrong. This CDR3 is 11 amino acids long. In germline, CDR1 is LNHNV, CDR2 YYDKDF (reference sequence). The CDR3, as DNA: TGTGCCACCAGCAGGTCATACGAGCAGTACTTC. It yields the protein CATSRSYEQYF.

This clonotype was detected many times. The chain links TRBV28 to TRBJ2-3; 8 bases fit TRBD2. CDR3 length: 14 amino acids. Germline V gene sequence: CDR1 MDHEN, CDR2 SYDVKM. Trimming at V came to 2 bases and at J to 8 bases, leaving 6 bases not matched to a gene. The CDR3 nucleotides are TGTGCCAGCAGTTTAGTCGGGAGGGACGGTACGCAGTATTTT. It yields the protein CASSLVGRDGTQYF.

This clonotype showed up many times. The rearrangement links TRBV7-2 to TRBJ1-2, with a weak D call TRBD1 (6 bases). With 2 bases removed from V and 6 bases from J, the gap between germline ends came to 10 bases. Per the germline V gene, CDR1 is SGHTA and CDR2 is FQGNSA. This CDR3 has 13 amino acids. The CDR3 protein is CASSLTGNNGYTF. As DNA, the CDR3 is TGTGCCAGCAGCTTAACAGGGAACAATGGCTACACCTTC. The full variable domain, completed using reference TRBV7-2 and TRBJ1-2, is GAGVSQSPSNKVTEKGKDVELRCDPISGHTALYWYRQSLGQGLEFLIYFQGNSAPDKSGLPSDRFSAERTGGSVSTLTIQRTQQEDSAVYLCASSLTGNNGYTFGSGTRLTVV.

A few counts support this clonotype. J is TRBJ1-2 and V is TRBV6-5; the match to TRBD1 covers 11 bases. With V trimmed by 2 bases and J by 6 bases, 8 bases remained unmatched. This CDR3 spans 16 amino acids. Germline V CDR1 and CDR2: MNHEY, SVGAGI. CDR3 bases: TGTGCCAGCAGTTACCTCCCCGGACAGGGGGCTAATGGCTACACCTTC. The encoded protein is CASSYLPGQGANGYTF.

This clonotype was recorded at least ten times. This sequence joins TRBV29-1 and TRBJ2-1; possibly TRBD1 or TRBD2 for D (7 bases each). This CDR3 spans 16 amino acids. Deletions cut 7 bases from V and 6 bases from J, with 25 bases between. Germline CDR1 and CDR2: SQVTM and ANQGSEA. CDR3 sequence: CSDQGETGRDGNEQFF. In DNA form, the CDR3 reads TGCAGCGACCAGGGGGAGACTGGGAGGGATGGCAATGAGCAGTTCTTC.